Presented here are 20 T cell receptor beta chains from one specimen sequenced in a study of T cells in Graves' hyperthyroidism and ophthalmopathy. What was amplified from RNA transcripts were TCR beta CDR3 regions. The primer set for the first-round RT-PCR of the TCR CDR3 was HTBI. MiXCR, run by TCRdb on the multiplex PCR reads, gives a single entry per CDR3 protein. This table has hundreds of thousands of distinct CDR3 sequences, 13% appearing once. The sequencing sample was made of blood. These receptors originate from a woman under 30 with Graves' hyperthyroidism.

This clonotype was recorded at least ten times. The V call is TRBV7-6, the J call TRBJ1-1; D ambiguous. This CDR3 spans 16 amino acids. V lost 2 bases, J lost 1 base, and 14 bases lay in between. CDR1 and CDR2 (germline): SGHVS, FNYEAQ. Written as DNA, the CDR3 is TGTGCCAGCAGCTTATCCCCATATCGGAGGAACACTGAAGCTTTCTTT. Protein product: CASSLSPYRRNTEAFF.

This clonotype was seen at least ten times. CDR3 sequence (DNA): TGTGCCAGCAGCCATGGAGACTTGGGCCACGAGCAGTACTTC. It translates to CASSHGDLGHEQYF. The genes are TRBV3-1 and TRBJ2-7, with no clear D. Looked up from germline, CDR1 is LGHDT and CDR2 is YNNKEL (reference sequence). V was shortened by 3 bases and J by 5 bases, with 14 bases between the two germline ends. CDR3 size: 14 residues.

This clonotype was seen a handful of times. V gene TRBV4-2 combines with J gene TRBJ1-1, with D possibly matching TRBD1 (6 bases). The germline V gene encodes CDR1 LGHNA and CDR2 YNFKEQ. The V gene lost 3 bases and the J gene lost 4 bases, with 21 bases spanning the gap. The CDR3 extends over 17 amino acids. The CDR3 nucleotides are TGTGCCAGCAGCCAGTCACCCCCCGACACAGGGCCCACTGAAGCTTTCTTT. As protein: CASSQSPPDTGPTEAFF.

The V gene is TRBV5-6, the J gene TRBJ1-6; tentatively, D is TRBD1 (5 bases). The CDR3 spans 15 residues. CDR1 and CDR2 (germline): SGHDT, YYEEEE. The V gene lost 0 bases and the J gene lost 8 bases, with 12 bases spanning the gap. The CDR3 reads CASSLAGGVDSPLHF. The CDR3 DNA follows: TGTGCCAGCAGCTTGGCTGGGGGGGTCGATTCACCCCTCCACTTT.

This clonotype showed up many times. The chain employs TRBV12-3 or TRBV12-4 and TRBJ2-2; D is tentatively TRBD1 or TRBD2 (5 bases each). Trimming cost V 3 bases and J 1 base, with 15 bases left between them. The length of the CDR3 is 17 residues. This CDR3 reads CASSFFGLGENTGELFF. DNA of the CDR3: TGTGCCAGCAGTTTCTTTGGTCTGGGGGAGAACACCGGGGAGCTGTTTTTT.

Many counts were recorded for this clonotype. V is TRBV12-3 or TRBV12-4 and J is TRBJ2-7; D gene ambiguous. The CDR3 loop spans 14 amino acids. V dropped 6 bases and J dropped 7 bases, with 19 bases sitting between them. The CDR3 sequence is CASSHQRTTQEQYF. The DNA of the CDR3 is TGTGCCAGCAGCCACCAGAGAACTACGCAGGAGCAGTACTTC.

This clonotype was detected only a few times. The chain links TRBV7-3 to TRBJ2-5; 8 bases agree with TRBD1. CDR1 is SGHTA and CDR2 is FQGTGA in the germline V gene. V trimming: 5 bases; J trimming: 5 bases; junction bases outside the gene matches: 16. This CDR3 contains 17 residues. The CDR3 coding sequence is TGTGCCAGCAGCGACCGGCCCTGGGACAGGCGTCCGGAGACCCAGTACTTC. Its translation is CASSDRPWDRRPETQYF.

This clonotype has ten or more counts. This chain joins TRBV20-1 and TRBJ2-1; 9 bases are a match to TRBD2. This CDR3 comprises 17 residues. J gave up 3 bases and V 0 bases, and 9 bases lay outside the gene matches. Germline V gene lookup returns CDR1 DFQATT and CDR2 SNEGSKA (reference sequence). The CDR3 nucleotides read TGCAGTGCTAGAGATCTCCTAGCGGGACTCCTCTACAATGAGCAGTTCTTC. Translating it yields CSARDLLAGLLYNEQFF.

The chain couples TRBV2 to TRBJ2-1; D gene unclear. Germline V CDR1 and CDR2: SNHLY, FYNNEI. The CDR3 runs to 18 residues. The V end was cut by 8 bases, the J end by 6 bases, with 29 bases between. The CDR3 protein is CASPPWGVPATQGNEQFF. CDR3 DNA: TGTGCCAGCCCCCCGTGGGGTGTACCGGCTACTCAAGGCAATGAGCAGTTCTTC.

This clonotype has just a few counts. The V call is TRBV25-1, the J call TRBJ1-1, with D perhaps TRBD1 (5 bases). Trimming shortened V by 7 bases and J by 11 bases, and 17 bases separated the two germline ends. The CDR3 length is 12 residues. Germline loops: CDR1 MGHDK, CDR2 SYGVNS. As DNA, the CDR3 is TGTGCCAGCACCAAAAATCAGGGTTGGGCTTTCTTT. Its translation: CASTKNQGWAFF.

This clonotype was counted ten times or more. This sequence joins TRBV3-1 and TRBJ2-6, with TRBD1 matching 8 bases. Germline trimming cut 3 bases from V and 0 bases from J; bases unmatched to any gene: 16. The CDR3 covers 21 residues. Germline CDR1 and CDR2: LGHDT and YNNKEL (reference sequence). In DNA, the CDR3 is TGTGCCAGCAGCCATCCCCCTAAGCAGCAGGGGGCTGGCTCTGGGGCCAACGTCCTGACTTTC. Protein product: CASSHPPKQQGAGSGANVLTF.

This clonotype was counted ten times or more. The V gene is TRBV11-2, the J gene TRBJ2-3; TRBD1 matches 7 bases. V lost 4 bases, J lost 5 bases, and 6 bases stayed unmatched. From germline, CDR1 is SGHAT and CDR2 FQNNGV. This CDR3 spans 14 amino acids. CDR3 coding DNA: TGTGCCAGCAGCTGGGGTAGGGGGCTAGATACGCAGTATTTT. Translating it yields CASSWGRGLDTQYF.

DNA of the CDR3: TGTGCCAGCAGCTATCGGACTAGCGGGGGTTTTCGGAATGAGCAGTTCTTC. It is translated as CASSYRTSGGFRNEQFF. The chain has TRBV11-2 and TRBJ2-1, with TRBD2 matching over 13 bases. The CDR3 is 17 residues long. The germline V gene has CDR1 SGHAT and CDR2 FQNNGV. The V gene end was trimmed by 4 bases and the J gene end by 7 bases; junction bases not matched to a gene: 10.

The chain combines TRBV28 with TRBJ1-2; the D gene is possibly TRBD1 (5 bases). V lost 6 bases and J 2 bases, leaving 16 bases between the germline ends. CDR1 is MDHEN and CDR2 is SYDVKM in the germline V gene. This CDR3 contains 15 residues. The CDR3 sequence is CASSLGGAQNYGYTF. In DNA form, the CDR3 reads TGTGCCAGCAGCCTAGGAGGGGCACAAAACTATGGCTACACCTTC.

This clonotype has a count of ten or more. This sequence joins TRBV20-1 and TRBJ2-1; D not certain. V was shortened by 6 bases and J by 5 bases, with 14 bases between the two germline ends. There are 13 residues in the CDR3. The germline gives CDR1 DFQATT, CDR2 SNEGSKA (reference sequence). The CDR3 region has the DNA TGCAGTGCCCAAATCTTTTCTGACAATGAGCAGTTCTTC. This sequence encodes CSAQIFSDNEQFF.

This clonotype was counted many times. The V and J genes are TRBV20-1 and TRBJ2-7; 9 nucleotides agree with TRBD1. V was clipped by 2 bases and J by 4 bases; unmatched bases: 3. The germline gives CDR1 DFQATT, CDR2 SNEGSKA (reference sequence). This CDR3 region has 13 residues. This CDR3 reads CSARRQGGYEQYF. In nucleotides, the CDR3 is TGCAGTGCTAGAAGACAGGGGGGGTACGAGCAGTACTTC.

This clonotype was detected many times. The J gene is TRBJ2-2, the V gene TRBV29-1, with TRBD1 as a possible D gene (6 bases). The CDR3 spans 14 residues. V was shortened by 3 bases and J by 2 bases, with 10 bases between the two germline ends. Germline V gives CDR1 SQVTM, CDR2 ANQGSEA. The CDR3 DNA follows: TGCAGCGTTGATCAGGGGATCAACACCGGGGAGCTGTTTTTT. Protein sequence: CSVDQGINTGELFF.

The table lists this clonotype with many counts. The J gene is TRBJ2-3, the V gene TRBV20-1; D gene uncertain. The germline V and J ends were trimmed by 0 bases and 5 bases, with 6 bases remaining between them. The CDR3 has 12 amino acids. Germline loops: CDR1 DFQATT, CDR2 SNEGSKA (reference sequence). CDR3 nucleotide sequence: TGCAGTGCTAGAGATTGGCGAGATACGCAGTATTTT. Its protein is CSARDWRDTQYF.

V usage is TRBV6-1 and J usage is TRBJ1-2, with D unresolved. The CDR3 consists of 13 residues. V gave up 3 bases and J gave up 3 bases, with 8 bases separating them. CDR1 MNHNS and CDR2 SASEGT come from the germline V gene. The CDR3 coding sequence is TGTGCCAGCAGTGACGGCGGTTACTATGGCTACACCTTC. Its translation: CASSDGGYYGYTF.

This clonotype was recorded many times. J is TRBJ2-3 and V is TRBV20-1; D may be TRBD1 (5 bases). This CDR3 is built from 13 residues. From germline, CDR1 is DFQATT and CDR2 SNEGSKA (reference sequence). V gave up 2 bases and J gave up 2 bases, with 8 bases separating them. CDR3 sequence reads: CSARTGYTDTQYF. The CDR3 DNA sequence: TGCAGTGCTAGAACAGGTTACACAGATACGCAGTATTTT.